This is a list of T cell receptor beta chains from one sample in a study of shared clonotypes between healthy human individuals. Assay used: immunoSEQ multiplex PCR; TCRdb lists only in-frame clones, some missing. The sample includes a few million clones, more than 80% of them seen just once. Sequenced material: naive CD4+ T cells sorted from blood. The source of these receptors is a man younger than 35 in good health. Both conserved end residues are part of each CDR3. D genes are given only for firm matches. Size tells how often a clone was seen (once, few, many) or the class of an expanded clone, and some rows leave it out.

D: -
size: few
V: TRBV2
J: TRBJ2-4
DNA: TGTGCCAGCAGTGTCGAGGGCAAAAACATTCAGTACTTC
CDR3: CASSVEGKNIQYF

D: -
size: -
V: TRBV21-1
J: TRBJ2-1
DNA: TGTGCCAGCAGCAAAGTGGACAATGAGCAGTTCTTC
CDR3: CASSKVDNEQFF

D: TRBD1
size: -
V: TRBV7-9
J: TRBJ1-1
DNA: TGTGCCAGCAGCCGGACAGGCAGACGGACTGAAGCTTTCTTT
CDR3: CASSRTGRRTEAFF

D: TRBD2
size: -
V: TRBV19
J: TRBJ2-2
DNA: TGTGCCAGTAGCCTGGGACTACAGAACACCGGGGAGCTGTTTTTT
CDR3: CASSLGLQNTGELFF

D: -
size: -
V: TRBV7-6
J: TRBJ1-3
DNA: TGTGCCAGCAGCCAGATGTCGCGGGGGCAATCTGGAAACACCATATATTTT
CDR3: CASSQMSRGQSGNTIYF

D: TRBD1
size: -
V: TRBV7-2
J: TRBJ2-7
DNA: TGTGCCAGCAGTCCCAGGGGGGAGCAGTACTTC
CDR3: CASSPRGEQYF

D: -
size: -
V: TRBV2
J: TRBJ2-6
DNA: TGTGCCAGCAGTGAGGAGGCCGCTGGGGCCAACGTCCTGACTTTC
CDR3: CASSEEAAGANVLTF

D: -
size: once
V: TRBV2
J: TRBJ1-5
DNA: TGTGCCAGCAGTGAAACTGGGTTTGGGGACAAGCAGCCCCAGCATTTT
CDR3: CASSETGFGDKQPQHF

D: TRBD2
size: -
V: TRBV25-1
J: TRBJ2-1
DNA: TGTGCCAGCAGTGAAGCGGGAGGCATCAATGAGCAGTTCTTC
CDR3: CASSEAGGINEQFF

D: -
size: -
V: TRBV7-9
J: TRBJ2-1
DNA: TGTGCCAGCAGCCCGGGTTTGAGCTCCTACAATGAGCAGTTCTTC
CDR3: CASSPGLSSYNEQFF

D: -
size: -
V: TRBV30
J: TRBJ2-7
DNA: TGTGCCTGGAGTGTTGGCGGAGACTCCTACGAGCAGTACTTC
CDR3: CAWSVGGDSYEQYF

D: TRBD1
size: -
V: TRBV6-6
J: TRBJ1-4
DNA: TGTGCCAGCAGTCGGGACAGGGGGCGCGAAAAACTGTTTTTT
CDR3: CASSRDRGREKLFF

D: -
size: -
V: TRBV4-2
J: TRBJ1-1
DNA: TGTGCCAGCAGCCAAGATGATAAGGCCATGAACACTGAAGCTTTCTTT
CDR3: CASSQDDKAMNTEAFF

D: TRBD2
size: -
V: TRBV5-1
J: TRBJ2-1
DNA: TGCGCCAGCAGCTCGGCCTTAGCGGGGGGCTACAATGAGCAGTTCTTC
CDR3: CASSSALAGGYNEQFF

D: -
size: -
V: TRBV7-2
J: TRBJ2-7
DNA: TGTGCCAGCAGCTTAGAGGGGACGGTAGCCTACGAGCAGTACTTC
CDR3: CASSLEGTVAYEQYF

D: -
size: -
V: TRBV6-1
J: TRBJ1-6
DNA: TGTGCCAGCAGTGGGACAACAGGGTACAATTCACCCCTCCACTTT
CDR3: CASSGTTGYNSPLHF

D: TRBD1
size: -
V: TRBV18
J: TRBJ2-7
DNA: TGTGCCAGCTCCTGGACAGGGGGCTTTGTGTCCTACGAGCAGTACTTC
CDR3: CASSWTGGFVSYEQYF

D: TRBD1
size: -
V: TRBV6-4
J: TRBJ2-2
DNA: TGTGCCAGCAGCGGACAGGCGGGCACCGGGGAGCTGTTTTTT
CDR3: CASSGQAGTGELFF

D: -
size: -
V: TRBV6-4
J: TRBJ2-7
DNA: TGTGCCAGCAGTGACTCGGGAGGCAGGGGGAGCTCCTACGAGCAGTACTTC
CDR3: CASSDSGGRGSSYEQYF

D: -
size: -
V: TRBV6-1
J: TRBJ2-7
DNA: TGTGCCAGCAGTGATGGGCCGGGAGACACCTACGAGCAGTACTTC
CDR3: CASSDGPGDTYEQYF

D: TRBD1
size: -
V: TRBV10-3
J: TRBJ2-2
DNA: TGTGCCATCAGAGGACAGGGGGGGTCCGGGGAGCTGTTTTTT
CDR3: CAIRGQGGSGELFF

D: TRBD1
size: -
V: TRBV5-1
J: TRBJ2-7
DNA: TGCGCCAGCAGCTTGGCGGGACAGGGGCCCTACGAGCAGTACTTC
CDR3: CASSLAGQGPYEQYF

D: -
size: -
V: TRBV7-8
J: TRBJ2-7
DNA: TGTGCCAGCAGCTTATTGTTCGGCGAGCAGTACTTC
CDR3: CASSLLFGEQYF

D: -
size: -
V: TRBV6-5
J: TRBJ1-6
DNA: TGTGCCAGCAGCCGGGACGCAGAGTCACCCCTCCACTTT
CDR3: CASSRDAESPLHF

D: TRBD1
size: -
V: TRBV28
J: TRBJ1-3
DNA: TGTGCCAGCAGTTGGACAGGGTCGGGAAACACCATATATTTT
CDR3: CASSWTGSGNTIYF

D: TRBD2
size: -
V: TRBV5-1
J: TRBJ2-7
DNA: TGCGCCAGCAGCCTGGACCCGCTTCGACTAGCGGGAGGATCCTACGAGCAGTACTTC
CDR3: CASSLDPLRLAGGSYEQYF

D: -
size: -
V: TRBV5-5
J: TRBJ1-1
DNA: TGTGCCAGCAGCTTGGCAGGAACCACTGAAGCTTTCTTT
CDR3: CASSLAGTTEAFF

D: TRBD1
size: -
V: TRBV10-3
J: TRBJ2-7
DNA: TGTGCCATCACCGCCGGACAGGGGGGATCCTACGAGCAGTACTTC
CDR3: CAITAGQGGSYEQYF

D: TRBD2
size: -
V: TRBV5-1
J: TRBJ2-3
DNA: TGCGCCAGCAGCCCCCGGGCGGGAGGTTTGAACACAGATACGCAGTATTTT
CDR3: CASSPRAGGLNTDTQYF

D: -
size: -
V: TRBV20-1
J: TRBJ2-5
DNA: TGCAGTGCGCAGAAGGAGACCCAGTACTTC
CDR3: CSAQKETQYF

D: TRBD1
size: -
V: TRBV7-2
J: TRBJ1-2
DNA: TGTGCCAGCAGCCTAGAGACAGGGGGGATCTATGGCTACACCTTC
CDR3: CASSLETGGIYGYTF

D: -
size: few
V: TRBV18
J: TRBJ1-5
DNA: TGTGCCAGCTCCTCGAAGGGAGGGGACCTTAGCAATCAGCCCCAGCATTTT
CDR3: CASSSKGGDLSNQPQHF

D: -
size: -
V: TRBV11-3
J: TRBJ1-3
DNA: TGTGCCAGCAGCTTAGGAGACACTGGAAACACCATATATTTT
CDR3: CASSLGDTGNTIYF

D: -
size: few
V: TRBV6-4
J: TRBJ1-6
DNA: TGTGCCAGCAGTGAAACAGCCTATAATTCACCCCTCCACTTT
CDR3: CASSETAYNSPLHF

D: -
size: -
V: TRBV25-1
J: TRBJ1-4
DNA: TGTGCCAGCAGTGAACCGGGGGGTGCTAATGAAAAACTGTTTTTT
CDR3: CASSEPGGANEKLFF

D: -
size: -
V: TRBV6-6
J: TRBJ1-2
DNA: TGTGCCAGCAGTCCAGGGCGGGGCTACACCTTC
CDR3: CASSPGRGYTF

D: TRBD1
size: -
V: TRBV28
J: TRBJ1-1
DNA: TGTGCCAGCAGTCCCGGGACAGGGGCGGCTTTCTTT
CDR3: CASSPGTGAAFF

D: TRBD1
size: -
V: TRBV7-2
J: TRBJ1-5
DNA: TGTGCCAGCAGCCCCAGAGGAACAGGGGGAACGAGCAATCAGCCCCAGCATTTT
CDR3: CASSPRGTGGTSNQPQHF

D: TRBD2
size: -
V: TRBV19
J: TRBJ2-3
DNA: TGTGCCAGTAGTATAGAGGGGACTAGCGGTACAGATACGCAGTATTTT
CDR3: CASSIEGTSGTDTQYF